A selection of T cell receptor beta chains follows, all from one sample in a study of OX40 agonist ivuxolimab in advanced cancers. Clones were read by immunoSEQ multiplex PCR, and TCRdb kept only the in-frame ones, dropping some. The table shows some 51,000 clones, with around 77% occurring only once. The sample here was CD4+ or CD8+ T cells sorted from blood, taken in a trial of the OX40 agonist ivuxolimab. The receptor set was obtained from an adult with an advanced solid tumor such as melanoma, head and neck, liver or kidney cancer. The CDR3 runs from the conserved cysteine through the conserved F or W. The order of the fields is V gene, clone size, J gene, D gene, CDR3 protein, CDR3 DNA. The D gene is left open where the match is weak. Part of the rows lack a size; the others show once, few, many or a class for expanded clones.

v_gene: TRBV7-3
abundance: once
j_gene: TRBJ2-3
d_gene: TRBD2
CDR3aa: CASSLTSGSAGTDTQYF
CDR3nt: TGTGCCAGCAGCTTGACTAGCGGGAGTGCCGGCACAGATACGCAGTATTTT

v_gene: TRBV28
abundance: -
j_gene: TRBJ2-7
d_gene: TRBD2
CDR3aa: CASSLLSSGSYEQYF
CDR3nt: TGTGCCAGCAGTTTATTGTCTAGCGGGAGCTACGAGCAGTACTTC

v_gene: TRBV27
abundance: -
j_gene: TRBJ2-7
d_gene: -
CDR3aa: CASNSGTTMGEQYF
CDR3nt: TGTGCCAGCAATTCCGGGACGACAATGGGCGAGCAGTACTTC

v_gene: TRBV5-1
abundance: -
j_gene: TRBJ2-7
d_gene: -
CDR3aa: CASSLAATPSYEQYF
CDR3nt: TGCGCCAGCAGCTTGGCGGCCACCCCCTCCTACGAGCAGTACTTC

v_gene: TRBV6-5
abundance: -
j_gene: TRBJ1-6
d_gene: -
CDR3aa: CASSYSLGQRISPLHF
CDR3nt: TGTGCCAGCAGTTACTCCTTGGGACAAAGGATTTCACCCCTCCACTTT

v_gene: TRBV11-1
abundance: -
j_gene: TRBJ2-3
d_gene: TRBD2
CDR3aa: CASTLSGSLTDTQYF
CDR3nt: TGTGCCAGCACCCTCAGCGGGAGTTTGACAGATACGCAGTATTTT

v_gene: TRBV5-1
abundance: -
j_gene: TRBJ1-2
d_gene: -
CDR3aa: CASSLGPENGYTF
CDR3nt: TGCGCCAGCAGCTTGGGGCCAGAGAATGGCTACACCTTC

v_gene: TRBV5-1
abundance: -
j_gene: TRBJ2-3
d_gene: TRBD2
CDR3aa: CASSFVSGLAGGWTDTQYF
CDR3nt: TGCGCCAGCAGCTTCGTCTCTGGGCTAGCGGGAGGGTGGACAGATACGCAGTATTTT

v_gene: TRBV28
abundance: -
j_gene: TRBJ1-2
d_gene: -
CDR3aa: CASSVGSYGYTF
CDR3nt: TGTGCCAGCAGTGTGGGATCCTATGGCTACACCTTC

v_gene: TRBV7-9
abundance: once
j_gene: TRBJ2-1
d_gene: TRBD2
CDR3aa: CASRERTSGNNEQFF
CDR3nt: TGTGCCAGCAGGGAAAGGACTAGCGGGAACAATGAGCAGTTCTTC

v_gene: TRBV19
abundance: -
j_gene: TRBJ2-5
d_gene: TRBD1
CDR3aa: CASRTGGQETQYF
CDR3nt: TGTGCCAGTAGGACAGGGGGCCAAGAGACCCAGTACTTC

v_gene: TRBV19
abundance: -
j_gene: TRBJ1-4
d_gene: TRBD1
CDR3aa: CASSIAGTAVFSNEKLFF
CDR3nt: TGTGCCAGTAGTATAGCCGGGACAGCGGTATTCTCTAATGAAAAACTGTTTTTT

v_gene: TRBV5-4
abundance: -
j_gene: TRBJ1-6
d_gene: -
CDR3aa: CASSPRDRPNSPLHF
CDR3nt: TGTGCCAGCAGCCCCCGAGACAGACCCAATTCACCCCTCCACTTT

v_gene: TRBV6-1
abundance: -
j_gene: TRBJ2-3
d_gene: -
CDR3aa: CASSEDGGRTDTQYF
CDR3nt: TGTGCCAGCAGTGAAGATGGGGGGCGAACAGATACGCAGTATTTT

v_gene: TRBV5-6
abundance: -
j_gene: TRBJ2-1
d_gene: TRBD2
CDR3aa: CASSLYSGMFYNEQFF
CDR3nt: TGTGCCAGCAGCTTGTACAGCGGGATGTTTTACAATGAGCAGTTCTTC

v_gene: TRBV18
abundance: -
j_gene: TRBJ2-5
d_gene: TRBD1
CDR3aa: CASSRAGTGDSETQYF
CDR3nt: TGTGCCAGCTCACGGGCAGGGACAGGGGATTCAGAGACCCAGTACTTC

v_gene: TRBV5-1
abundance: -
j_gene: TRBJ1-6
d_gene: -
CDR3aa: CASSLVIDSPLHF
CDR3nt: TGCGCCAGCAGCTTGGTTATCGATTCACCCCTCCACTTT

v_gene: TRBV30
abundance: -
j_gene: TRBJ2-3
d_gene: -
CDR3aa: CAWNLLLGSSTDTQYF
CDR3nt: TGTGCCTGGAACCTCTTACTCGGAAGTAGCACAGATACGCAGTATTTT

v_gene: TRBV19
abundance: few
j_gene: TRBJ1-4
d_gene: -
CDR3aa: CASKNPGSRSEKLFF
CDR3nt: TGTGCCAGTAAGAATCCAGGGTCACGGTCTGAAAAACTGTTTTTT

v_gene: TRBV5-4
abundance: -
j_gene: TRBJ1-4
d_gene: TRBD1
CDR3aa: CASSRQGAGEKLFF
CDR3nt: TGTGCCAGCAGCCGACAGGGAGCCGGTGAAAAACTGTTTTTT

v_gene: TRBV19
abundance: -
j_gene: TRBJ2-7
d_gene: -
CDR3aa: CASSKGEGHEQYF
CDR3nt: TGTGCCAGTAGTAAGGGGGAGGGCCACGAGCAGTACTTC

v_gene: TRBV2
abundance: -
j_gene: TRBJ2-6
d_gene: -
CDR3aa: CASSRDSTGANVLTF
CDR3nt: TGTGCCAGCAGCAGAGACAGTACTGGGGCCAACGTCCTGACTTTC

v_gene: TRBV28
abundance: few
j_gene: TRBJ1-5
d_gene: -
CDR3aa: CASSYGGGRGNQPQHF
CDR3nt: TGTGCCAGCAGCTACGGAGGGGGGAGGGGCAATCAGCCCCAGCATTTT

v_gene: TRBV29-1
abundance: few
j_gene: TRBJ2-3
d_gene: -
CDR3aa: CSVGLQAHTQYF
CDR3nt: TGCAGCGTTGGTCTCCAGGCACATACGCAGTATTTT

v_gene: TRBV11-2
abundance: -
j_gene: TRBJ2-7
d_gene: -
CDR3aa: CASSLELVSYEQYF
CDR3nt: TGTGCCAGCAGTCTTGAACTAGTCTCCTACGAGCAGTACTTC

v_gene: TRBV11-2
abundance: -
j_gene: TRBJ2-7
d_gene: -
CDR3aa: CASSLRMTYEQYF
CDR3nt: TGTGCCAGCAGCTTAAGAATGACCTACGAGCAGTACTTC

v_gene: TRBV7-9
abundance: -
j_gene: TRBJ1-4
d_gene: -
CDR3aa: CASSSGQLATNEKLFF
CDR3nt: TGTGCCAGCAGCTCCGGACAGCTTGCAACTAATGAAAAACTGTTTTTT

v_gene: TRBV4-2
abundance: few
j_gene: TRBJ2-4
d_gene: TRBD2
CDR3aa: CASSQGSPAGVAKNIQYF
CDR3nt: TGTGCCAGCAGCCAAGGGTCCCCAGCGGGGGTAGCCAAAAACATTCAGTACTTC

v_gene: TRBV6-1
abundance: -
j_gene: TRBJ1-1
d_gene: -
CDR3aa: CASSEGGPNTEAFF
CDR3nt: TGTGCCAGCAGTGAAGGGGGTCCCAACACTGAAGCTTTCTTT

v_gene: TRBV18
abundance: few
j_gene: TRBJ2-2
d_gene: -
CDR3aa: CASSPAGVRLNTGELFF
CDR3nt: TGTGCCAGCTCACCGGCTGGCGTTAGGCTAAACACCGGGGAGCTGTTTTTT

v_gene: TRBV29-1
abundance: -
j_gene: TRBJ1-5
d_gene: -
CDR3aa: CSVGGNGNQPQHF
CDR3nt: TGCAGCGTTGGGGGGAATGGCAATCAGCCCCAGCATTTT

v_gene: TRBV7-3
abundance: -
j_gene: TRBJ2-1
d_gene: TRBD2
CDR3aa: CASSLTSASGRYEQFF
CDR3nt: TGTGCCAGCAGCTTAACGTCGGCTAGCGGGAGATATGAGCAGTTCTTC

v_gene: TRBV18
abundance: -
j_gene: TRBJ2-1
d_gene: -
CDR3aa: CASSPLIMGGGSYNEQFF
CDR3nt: TGTGCCAGCTCACCACTTATTATGGGAGGGGGTTCCTACAATGAGCAGTTCTTC

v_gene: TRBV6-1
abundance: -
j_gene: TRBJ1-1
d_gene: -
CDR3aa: CASSVLVLRTEAFF
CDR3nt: TGTGCCAGCAGTGTCCTTGTCTTAAGGACTGAAGCTTTCTTT

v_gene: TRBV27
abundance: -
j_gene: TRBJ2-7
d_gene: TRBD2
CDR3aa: CASSLGGSGPYEQYF
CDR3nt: TGTGCCAGCAGTTTGGGAGGGAGCGGTCCCTACGAGCAGTACTTC

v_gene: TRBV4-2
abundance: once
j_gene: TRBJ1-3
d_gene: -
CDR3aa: CASTQGAMSGNTIYF
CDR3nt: TGTGCCAGCACCCAGGGTGCCATGTCGGGGAACACCATATATTTT

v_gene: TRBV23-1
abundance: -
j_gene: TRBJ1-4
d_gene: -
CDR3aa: CASSQGPGLSVYEKLFF
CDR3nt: TGCGCCAGCAGTCAGGGTCCGGGTTTGTCGGTCTACGAAAAACTGTTTTTT

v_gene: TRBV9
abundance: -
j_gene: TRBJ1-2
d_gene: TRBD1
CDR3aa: CASSVRQGGSGYTF
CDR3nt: TGTGCCAGCAGCGTACGACAGGGGGGGAGTGGCTACACCTTC

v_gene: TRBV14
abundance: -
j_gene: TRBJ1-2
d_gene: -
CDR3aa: CASSQEMRYGYTF
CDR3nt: TGTGCCAGCAGCCAAGAAATGCGGTATGGCTACACCTTC

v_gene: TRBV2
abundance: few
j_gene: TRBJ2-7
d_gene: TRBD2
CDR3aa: CASSWAPGLARSSYEQYF
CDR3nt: TGTGCCAGCAGTTGGGCCCCGGGACTAGCAAGGAGCTCCTACGAGCAGTACTTC

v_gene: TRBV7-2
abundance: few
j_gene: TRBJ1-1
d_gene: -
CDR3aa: CASSLVHPNTEAFF
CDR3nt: TGTGCCAGCAGCTTAGTACATCCGAACACTGAAGCTTTCTTT

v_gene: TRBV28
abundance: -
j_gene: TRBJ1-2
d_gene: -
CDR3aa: CASSTTWTVNYGYTF
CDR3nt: TGTGCCAGCAGCACTACCTGGACAGTTAACTATGGCTACACCTTC

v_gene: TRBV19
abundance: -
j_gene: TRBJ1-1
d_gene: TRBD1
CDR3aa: CASSTGQGRGNTEAFF
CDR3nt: TGTGCCAGTAGTACGGGACAGGGGAGAGGGAACACTGAAGCTTTCTTT

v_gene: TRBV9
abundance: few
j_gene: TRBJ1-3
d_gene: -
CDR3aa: CASSVQHDTIYF
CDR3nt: TGTGCCAGCAGCGTCCAACACGACACCATATATTTT

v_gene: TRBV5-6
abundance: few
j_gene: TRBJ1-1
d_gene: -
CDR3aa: CASSLAIFGGRRSTEAFF
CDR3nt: TGTGCCAGCAGCTTGGCCATCTTTGGGGGCCGGAGGAGCACTGAAGCTTTCTTT

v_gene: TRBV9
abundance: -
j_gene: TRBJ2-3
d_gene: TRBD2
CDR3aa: CASTLSGRSTDTQYF
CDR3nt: TGTGCCAGCACCCTAAGCGGGAGGAGCACAGATACGCAGTATTTT

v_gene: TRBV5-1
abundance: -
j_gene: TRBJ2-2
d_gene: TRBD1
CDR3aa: CASSLVTGDTGELFF
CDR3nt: TGCGCCAGCAGCTTGGTGACAGGGGACACCGGGGAGCTGTTTTTT

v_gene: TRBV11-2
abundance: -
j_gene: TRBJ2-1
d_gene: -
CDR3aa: CASSLVGQNEQFF
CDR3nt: TGTGCCAGCAGCTTAGTTGGGCAGAATGAGCAGTTCTTC

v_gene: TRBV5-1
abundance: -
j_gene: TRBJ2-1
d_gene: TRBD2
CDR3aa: CASTSRTSGGGSSYNEQFF
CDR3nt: TGCGCCAGCACCTCTCGGACTAGCGGGGGCGGGAGCTCCTACAATGAGCAGTTCTTC

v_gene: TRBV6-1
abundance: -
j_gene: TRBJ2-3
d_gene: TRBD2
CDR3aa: CASSPGGLAVDTQYF
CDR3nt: TGTGCCAGCAGTCCTGGGGGACTAGCGGTGGATACGCAGTATTTT

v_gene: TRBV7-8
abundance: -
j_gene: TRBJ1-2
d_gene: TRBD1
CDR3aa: CASSPTGGSLTLYGYTF
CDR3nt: TGTGCCAGCAGCCCGACAGGGGGAAGCCTCACGCTCTATGGCTACACCTTC

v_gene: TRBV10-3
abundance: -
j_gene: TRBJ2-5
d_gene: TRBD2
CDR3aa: CATGGGRETQYF
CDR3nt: TGTGCCACGGGGGGAGGTCGGGAGACCCAGTACTTC

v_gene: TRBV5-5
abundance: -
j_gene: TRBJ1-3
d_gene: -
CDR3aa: CASSPTSQLSGNTIYF
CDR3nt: TGTGCCAGCAGCCCAACATCTCAGCTCTCTGGAAACACCATATATTTT

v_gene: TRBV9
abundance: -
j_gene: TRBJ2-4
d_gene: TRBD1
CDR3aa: CASSVGAGQGQNIQYF
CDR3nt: TGTGCCAGCAGCGTAGGAGCGGGACAGGGCCAAAACATTCAGTACTTC

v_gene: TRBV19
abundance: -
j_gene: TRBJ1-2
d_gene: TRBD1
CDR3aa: CASSTHSGGATYGYTF
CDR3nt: TGTGCCAGTAGTACCCACTCAGGGGGCGCGACCTATGGCTACACCTTC